These 27 T cell receptor beta chains came from one sample sequenced in a study of blood T cell repertoires in COVID-19. Sequenced by immunoSEQ multiplex PCR; TCRdb stores in-frame clones only, minus some. In the table there are approximately 150,000 clones, around 79% of which are singletons. Material for sequencing was peripheral blood. The receptors here all came from a middle-aged man with active or convalescent COVID-19.

As DNA, the CDR3 is TGTGCCAGCAGCCCCCGTAGCGGAGATCGCTACAATGAGCAGTTCTTC. It translates to CASSPRSGDRYNEQFF. This chain connects TRBV3-1 (or the pseudogene TRBV3-2) to TRBJ2-1, with D maybe TRBD2 (6 bases). This CDR3 spans 16 amino acids. Germline V gene sequence: CDR1 LGHDT, CDR2 YNNKEL (reference sequence). Trimming cost V 4 bases and J 3 bases, with 16 bases left between them.

This chain joins TRBV19 and TRBJ2-1; TRBD2 aligns across 12 bases. Trimming at V came to 5 bases and at J to 5 bases, leaving 19 bases not matched to a gene. The CDR3 consists of 20 residues. Germline V gene lookup returns CDR1 LNHDA and CDR2 SQIVND (reference sequence). CDR3 sequence: CASSLLGGFGTSGLHNEQFF. In DNA, the CDR3 is TGTGCCAGTAGTCTCCTAGGGGGCTTCGGGACTAGCGGGCTTCACAATGAGCAGTTCTTC.

This sequence joins TRBV29-1 and TRBJ2-1; 7 bases are shared with TRBD2. This CDR3 contains 14 residues. V shed 3 bases and J 2 bases; nucleotides not matched to a gene: 4. Germline assignment: CDR1 SQVTM and CDR2 ANQGSEA. The CDR3 DNA reads as TGCAGCGTTGAGCTAGCGGCCCCCTACAATGAGCAGTTCTTC. Translation gives CSVELAAPYNEQFF.

Only one count was recorded for this clone. The CDR3: CASSLTGQSSGNTIYF. The CDR3 nucleotides are TGCGCCAGCAGCTTGACAGGTCAGAGCTCTGGAAACACCATATATTTT. The V gene is TRBV5-1, the J gene TRBJ1-3, with D possibly being TRBD1 (5 bases). Germline V CDR1 and CDR2: SGHRS, YFSETQ. V was trimmed by 1 base and J by 0 bases, leaving 11 bases between them. The CDR3 is 16 amino acids.

The rearrangement links TRBV2 to TRBJ1-6, with D tentatively TRBD1 (5 bases). The V end lost 7 bases, the J end lost 7 bases, and 20 bases lay between the germline ends. From germline, CDR1 is SNHLY and CDR2 FYNNEI. This CDR3 comprises 16 residues. The CDR3 region has the DNA TGTGCCAGCATCTTGGGCAGGGATTTGAGGAATTCACCCCTCCACTTT. Its protein product is CASILGRDLRNSPLHF.

In DNA form, the CDR3 reads TGTGCAGTTAGCTCCTATAATTCACCCCTCCACTTT. Translation gives CAVSSYNSPLHF. V and J are TRBV2 and TRBJ1-6; no clear D gene. Germline values: CDR1 SNHLY, CDR2 FYNNEI. The CDR3 loop spans 12 amino acids. Looking up the rest from reference TRBV2 and TRBJ1-6 gives the full variable domain: EPEVTQTPSHQVTQMGQEVILRCVPISNHLYFYWYRQILGQKVEFLVSFYNNEISEKSEIFDDQFSVERPDGSNFTLKIRSTKLEDSAMYFCAVSSYNSPLHFGNGTRLTVT.

The CDR3 nucleotides are TGTGCCAGTAGTGCCGCCCGCGGGGAAAAACTGTTTTTT. It codes for CASSAARGEKLFF. V gene TRBV19 combines with J gene TRBJ1-4; the D is unclear. The CDR3 covers 13 residues. Germline CDR1 is LNHDA and CDR2 is SQIVND (reference sequence). The germline V and J ends were trimmed by 5 bases and 8 bases, with 12 bases remaining between them.

The gene calls are TRBV10-3 and TRBJ2-5; 8 bases map to TRBD1. This CDR3 comprises 15 residues. In germline, CDR1 is ENHRY, CDR2 SYGVKD. The trim removed 2 bases at V and 3 bases at J, leaving 5 bases unmatched. The CDR3 sequence: CAISERDRPEETQYF. CDR3 sequence (DNA): TGTGCCATCAGTGAGAGGGACAGGCCAGAAGAGACCCAGTACTTC.

In regard to this clone: Other DNA sequences from this sample encode an identical CDR3 as well. V usage is TRBV19 and J usage is TRBJ2-1; 9 nucleotides match TRBD2. Germline V gene data show CDR1 as LNHDA and CDR2 as SQIVND (reference sequence). J gave up 1 base and V 6 bases, and 4 bases lay outside the gene matches. The length of the CDR3 is 15 residues. As DNA, the CDR3 is TGTGCCAGTAGAACTAGCGGGCCGTCCTACAATGAGCAGTTCTTC. Residues: CASRTSGPSYNEQFF. The complete variable domain, with remaining parts taken from reference TRBV19 and TRBJ2-1, reads DGGITQSPKYLFRKEGQNVTLSCEQNLNHDAMYWYRQDPGQGLRLIYYSQIVNDFQKGDIAEGYSVSREKKESFPLTVTSAQKNPTAFYLCASRTSGPSYNEQFFGPGTRLTVL.

This clone showed up just once. V gene TRBV7-3 combines with J gene TRBJ1-1; 7 nucleotides match TRBD1. This CDR3 spans 14 amino acids. Trimming cost V 5 bases and J 6 bases; bases outside gene matches: 9. Per the germline V gene, CDR1 is SGHTA and CDR2 is FQGTGA. CDR3 nucleotide sequence: TGTGCCAGCAGCCCCGGGACAGTTGAGGCTGAAGCTTTCTTT. Its protein product is CASSPGTVEAEAFF.

This clone has just one count. V and J are TRBV5-1 and TRBJ2-7, with 10 bases that match TRBD1. Germline CDR1 is SGHRS and CDR2 is YFSETQ. V shed 3 bases, J shed 6 bases, and the junction held 9 bases outside the gene matches. The CDR3 totals 15 residues. CDR3 bases: TGCGCCAGCAGCTCGCCGGACAGGGGGAATCGCGAGCAGTACTTC. This encodes CASSSPDRGNREQYF.

The V and J genes are TRBV7-9 and TRBJ1-4; D is perhaps TRBD1 (6 bases). Germline V CDR1 and CDR2: SEHNR, FQNEAQ (reference sequence). This CDR3 comprises 16 residues. V lost 5 bases, J lost 5 bases, and 18 bases lay in between. The CDR3 protein is CASSQKTQGSNEKLFF. The CDR3 nucleotides are TGTGCCAGCAGCCAAAAAACACAGGGATCGAATGAAAAACTGTTTTTT.

The gene calls are TRBV4-1 and TRBJ2-7; a possible D gene is TRBD2 (6 bases). The V end was cut by 4 bases, the J end by 2 bases, with 21 bases between. The CDR3 consists of 17 residues. Germline values: CDR1 MGHRA, CDR2 YSYEKL. The CDR3 spells CASSLAGGPTSPYEQYF. The CDR3 coding sequence is TGCGCCAGCAGCCTTGCAGGAGGCCCAACTAGCCCCTACGAGCAGTACTTC.

The rearrangement joins TRBV4-2 to TRBJ2-3; 13 nucleotides agree with TRBD2. The CDR3 is made up of 20 amino acids. Germline CDR1 is LGHNA and CDR2 is YNFKEQ. The ends lost 2 bases at V and 4 bases at J; junction bases unmatched: 15. The CDR3 DNA reads TGTGCCAGCAGCCAACAATCCTCCGGGACTAGCGGGATGGGCCCAGATACGCAGTATTTT. Amino acids: CASSQQSSGTSGMGPDTQYF.

The V call is TRBV7-3, the J call TRBJ1-1; no definite D call. CDR3 size: 15 residues. Trimming cost V 5 bases and J 7 bases, with 20 bases left between them. The germline CDR1 and CDR2 sequences are SGHTA and FQGTGA. In DNA form, the CDR3 reads TGTGCCAGCAGCCCTCCGCGACACCCTAATTTTGAAGCTTTCTTT. This gives the protein CASSPPRHPNFEAFF.

This clone was seen a few times. CDR3 sequence reads: CASSLETTPRYF. CDR3 bases: TGTGCCAGCAGCTTAGAGACTACCCCCCGGTACTTC. The chain recombines TRBV7-9 with TRBJ2-7; a weak D match, TRBD2 (5 bases). This CDR3 is built from 12 residues. V was shortened by 1 base and J by 12 bases, with 13 bases between the two germline ends. The V gene's germline CDR1 is SEHNR and CDR2 FQNEAQ (reference sequence).

The V and J genes are TRBV6-5 and TRBJ2-2, with TRBD2 matching over 9 bases. Germline assignment: CDR1 MNHEY and CDR2 SVGAGI. V was clipped by 6 bases and J by 7 bases; unmatched bases: 6. The CDR3 has 14 residues. DNA for the CDR3: TGTGCCAGCAGGGCTGGACTAGCGTACGGGGAGCTGTTTTTT. It specifies CASRAGLAYGELFF.

The rearrangement uses TRBV9 and TRBJ2-2; the match to TRBD2 covers 12 bases. The CDR3 has 16 residues. The V gene end was trimmed by 2 bases and the J gene end by 4 bases; junction bases not matched to a gene: 3. Germline CDR1 is SGDLS and CDR2 is YYNGEE. The CDR3 nucleotides are TGTGCCAGCAGCGTCGGACTAGCGGGGACCACCGGGGAGCTGTTTTTT. This gives the protein CASSVGLAGTTGELFF.

The rearrangement uses TRBV19 and TRBJ1-1; a possible D gene is TRBD1 (6 bases). The CDR3 length is 13 residues. Germline V lookup: CDR1 LNHDA, CDR2 SQIVND (reference sequence). Between the trimmed V and J ends, which lost 3 bases and 4 bases, there was a span of 9 bases. In DNA form, the CDR3 reads TGTGCCAGTAGTATTATACAGGGCACTGAAGCTTTCTTT. Translation gives CASSIIQGTEAFF.

The chain is built from TRBV29-1 and TRBJ2-7; 10 bases map to TRBD2. CDR3 length: 15 residues. Germline V gives CDR1 SQVTM, CDR2 ANQGSEA. V shed 5 bases, J shed 2 bases, and the junction held 9 bases outside the gene matches. The CDR3: CSVRLAGEETYEQYF. CDR3 nucleotides: TGCAGCGTTAGGCTAGCGGGAGAGGAGACCTACGAGCAGTACTTC.

The J gene is TRBJ2-2, the V gene TRBV13, with 13 positions matching TRBD2. CDR1 is PRHDT and CDR2 is FYEKMQ in the germline V gene (reference sequence). The CDR3 is made up of 15 amino acids. V lost 7 bases and J lost 7; bases outside the gene matches: 6. This CDR3 is CASTTGLAGVGELFF. The CDR3 DNA sequence: TGTGCCAGCACTACCGGACTAGCGGGAGTCGGGGAGCTGTTTTTT. The full variable domain, in which reference TRBV13 and TRBJ2-2 provide the parts outside the CDR3, is AAGVIQSPRHLIKEKRETATLKCYPIPRHDTVYWYQQGPGQDPQFLISFYEKMQSDKGSIPDRFSAQQFSDYHSELNMSSLELGDSALYFCASTTGLAGVGELFFGEGSRLTVL.

CDR3 protein: CAISRDSAGGYTF. CDR3 DNA: TGTGCCATCAGTCGGGACTCCGCGGGTGGCTACACCTTC. The V gene is TRBV10-3, the J gene TRBJ1-2, with a weak D call TRBD1 (5 bases). This CDR3 has 13 amino acids. V dropped 5 bases and J dropped 7 bases, with 14 bases sitting between them. The V gene's germline CDR1 is ENHRY and CDR2 SYGVKD.

This clone was counted once. This CDR3 is CAISVGAVQETQYF. For the CDR3, the DNA is TGTGCCATCAGTGTTGGAGCCGTACAAGAGACCCAGTACTTC. J is TRBJ2-5 and V is TRBV10-3; the D is unclear. Germline V gives CDR1 ENHRY, CDR2 SYGVKD. This CDR3 has 14 amino acids. Trimming left V 4 bases short and J 2 bases short, with 11 bases between.

The V gene is TRBV27, the J gene TRBJ1-5; the D gene is possibly TRBD1 (6 bases). Germline CDR1 reads MNHEY; CDR2 reads SMNVEV (reference sequence). The V and J ends lost 5 bases and 4 bases respectively, with 15 bases between them. The CDR3 is made up of 15 amino acids. The CDR3 loop is CASSPLDRFNQPQHF. The CDR3 DNA sequence: TGTGCCAGCAGTCCCTTAGACAGGTTTAATCAGCCCCAGCATTTT.

This chain links TRBV19 with TRBJ1-5, with 9 bases identical to TRBD1. The germline CDR1 and CDR2 sequences are LNHDA and SQIVND (reference sequence). This CDR3 spans 17 amino acids. V lost 0 bases, J lost 5 bases, and 8 bases stayed unmatched. The CDR3 spells CASSIDRGGQGYQPQHF. The CDR3 coding sequence is TGTGCCAGTAGTATAGACCGTGGGGGACAGGGCTATCAGCCCCAGCATTTT.

The chain couples TRBV5-1 to TRBJ2-1; the match to TRBD1 covers 7 bases. V gave up 5 bases and J gave up 5 bases; unmatched junction bases: 7. This CDR3 comprises 14 residues. Germline CDR1 is SGHRS and CDR2 is YFSETQ. The CDR3 nucleotides are TGCGCCAGCAGTATGACAGGGAATCACAATGAGCAGTTCTTC. Translated: CASSMTGNHNEQFF.

The chain employs TRBV11-2 and TRBJ2-2, with 7 nucleotides matching TRBD2. Per germline, CDR1 SGHAT and CDR2 FQNNGV. The CDR3 extends over 15 amino acids. Trimming cost V 5 bases and J 2 bases; bases outside gene matches: 5. The CDR3 DNA reads TGTGCCAGCAGCCCCGGGACTACTAACACCGGGGAGCTGTTTTTT. It yields the protein CASSPGTTNTGELFF.